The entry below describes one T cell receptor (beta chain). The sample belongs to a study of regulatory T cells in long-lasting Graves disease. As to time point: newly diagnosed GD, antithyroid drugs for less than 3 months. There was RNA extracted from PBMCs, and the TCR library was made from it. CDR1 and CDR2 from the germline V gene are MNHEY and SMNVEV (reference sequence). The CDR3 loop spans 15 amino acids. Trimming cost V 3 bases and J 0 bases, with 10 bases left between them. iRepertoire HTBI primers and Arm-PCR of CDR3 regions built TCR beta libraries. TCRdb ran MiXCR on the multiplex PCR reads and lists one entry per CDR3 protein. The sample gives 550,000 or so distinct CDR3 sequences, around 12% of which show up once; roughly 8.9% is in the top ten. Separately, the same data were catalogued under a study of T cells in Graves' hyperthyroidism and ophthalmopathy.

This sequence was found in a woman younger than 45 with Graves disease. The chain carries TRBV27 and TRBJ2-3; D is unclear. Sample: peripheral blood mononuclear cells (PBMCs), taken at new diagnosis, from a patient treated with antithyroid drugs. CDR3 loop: CASSFAESSTDTQYF. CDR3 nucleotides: TGTGCCAGCAGTTTCGCGGAATCTAGCACAGATACGCAGTATTTT.